Listed below are T cell receptor beta chains from one sample, sequenced in a study of OX40 agonist ivuxolimab in advanced cancers. Clones were sequenced by immunoSEQ multiplex PCR, and TCRdb holds only the in-frame ones, with some missing. There are around 90,000 clones in the sample; about 90% occur only once, and about 4% lies in the top ten. The sequenced sample was CD4+ or CD8+ T cells sorted from blood, obtained in a trial of the OX40 agonist ivuxolimab. Receptors were obtained from an adult with an advanced solid tumor such as melanoma, head and neck, liver or kidney cancer. Each CDR3 is given with its conserved first and last residue. The D gene is left open where the match is weak. Where a row states a size, it is once, few, many or the class of an expanded clone; other rows omit it.

D gene	clone size	J gene	V gene	CDR3 protein	CDR3 DNA
-	-	TRBJ2-3	TRBV5-1	CASSLRQGTDTQYF	TGCGCCAGCAGCTTGAGACAGGGCACAGATACGCAGTATTTT
TRBD1	-	TRBJ1-1	TRBV18	CASSPADRRATEAFF	TGTGCCAGCTCACCGGCGGACAGGAGGGCCACTGAAGCTTTCTTT
-	-	TRBJ2-3	TRBV9	CASSAAQGRADTQYF	TGTGCCAGCAGCGCCGCACAGGGGAGGGCAGATACGCAGTATTTT
-	-	TRBJ2-7	TRBV28	CASIPTEPSYEQYF	TGTGCCAGCATCCCGACAGAACCCTCCTACGAGCAGTACTTC
-	-	TRBJ2-1	TRBV9	CASSVAPSVDNEQFF	TGTGCCAGCAGCGTAGCTCCTAGCGTGGACAATGAGCAGTTCTTC
TRBD1	-	TRBJ1-2	TRBV4-3	CASSQTGGKGYTF	TGCGCCAGCAGCCAAACAGGGGGAAAAGGCTACACCTTC
TRBD1	-	TRBJ1-1	TRBV7-2	CASSRRAGGTEAFF	TGTGCCAGCAGCCGCCGGGCAGGGGGCACTGAAGCTTTCTTT
TRBD2	once	TRBJ2-4	TRBV7-2	CASSLVAGGQNIQYF	TGTGCCAGCAGCTTAGTAGCGGGAGGCCAAAACATTCAGTACTTC
TRBD2	-	TRBJ2-7	TRBV5-1	CASSVIGTISYEQYF	TGCGCCAGCAGCGTCATCGGGACTATCTCCTACGAGCAGTACTTC
TRBD1	-	TRBJ1-1	TRBV7-3	CASRLTGGTEAFF	TGTGCCAGCAGACTTACAGGGGGTACTGAAGCTTTCTTT
-	-	TRBJ1-1	TRBV7-8	CASSPDVNTEAFF	TGTGCCAGCAGCCCCGACGTGAACACTGAAGCTTTCTTT
TRBD2	-	TRBJ2-2	TRBV4-2	CASSRRVAGNTGELFF	TGTGCCAGCAGCCGCCGAGTAGCGGGAAACACCGGGGAGCTGTTTTTT
-	-	TRBJ1-3	TRBV5-5	CASSNTGTITRTIYF	TGTGCCAGCAGCAATACCGGGACAATCACCCGCACCATATATTTT
-	-	TRBJ2-5	TRBV2	CASSEAVTVYQETQYF	TGTGCCAGCAGTGAAGCGGTGACAGTGTACCAAGAGACCCAGTACTTC
TRBD1	few	TRBJ2-7	TRBV15	CATSRGDRAYEQYF	TGTGCCACCAGCCGGGGGGACAGGGCCTACGAGCAGTACTTC
TRBD2	few	TRBJ2-1	TRBV27	CASINTLSAGGVDEQFF	TGTGCCAGCATAAACACCCTTAGCGCGGGAGGGGTCGATGAGCAGTTCTTC
-	-	TRBJ2-2	TRBV6-6	CASRVSGGTGELFF	TGTGCCAGCCGCGTGAGTGGGGGCACCGGGGAGCTGTTTTTT
-	-	TRBJ1-3	TRBV27	CASSRSGFKGGNTIYF	TGTGCCAGCAGCCGGTCCGGGTTCAAAGGGGGAAACACCATATATTTT
TRBD2	-	TRBJ2-2	TRBV15	CAIQSGRGELFF	TGTGCCATACAAAGCGGGAGAGGGGAGCTGTTTTTT
-	-	TRBJ2-2	TRBV9	CASSALGRLGELFF	TGTGCCAGCAGCGCACTCGGGCGCCTGGGGGAGCTGTTTTTT
-	-	TRBJ2-7	TRBV7-9	CASSLGMKQEEQYF	TGTGCCAGCAGCTTGGGGATGAAGCAGGAGGAGCAGTACTTC
TRBD2	-	TRBJ2-5	TRBV11-3	CASSYNAGGPFPETQYF	TGTGCCAGCAGCTACAATGCGGGAGGGCCTTTTCCAGAGACCCAGTACTTC
-	-	TRBJ1-3	TRBV30	CAWTGSGNTIYF	TGTGCCTGGACAGGTTCTGGAAACACCATATATTTT
-	-	TRBJ1-5	TRBV28	CASSLYGNQPQHF	TGTGCCAGCAGTTTATACGGGAATCAGCCCCAGCATTTT
-	-	TRBJ1-1	TRBV7-2	CASSLSPAMNTEAFF	TGTGCCAGCAGCTTATCCCCGGCGATGAACACTGAAGCTTTCTTT
TRBD2	-	TRBJ2-3	TRBV19	CASSVLTSGRRTDTQYF	TGTGCCAGTAGTGTATTGACTAGCGGGAGAAGGACAGATACGCAGTATTTT
-	-	TRBJ1-5	TRBV15	CATSTVYQPQHF	TGTGCCACCAGCACAGTCTATCAGCCCCAGCATTTT
-	-	TRBJ2-5	TRBV2	CASSESGRETQYF	TGTGCCAGCAGTGAATCGGGGCGGGAGACCCAGTACTTC
-	-	TRBJ1-3	TRBV4-1	CASSQPPAGTGNTIYF	TGCGCCAGCAGCCAACCCCCCGCAGGGACCGGAAACACCATATATTTT
TRBD1	-	TRBJ1-1	TRBV29-1	CSVGGQAGTEAFF	TGCAGCGTTGGGGGACAGGCGGGAACTGAAGCTTTCTTT
-	-	TRBJ2-1	TRBV2	CASSEGEGLGSYNEQFF	TGTGCCAGCAGTGAAGGTGAGGGGTTGGGCTCCTACAATGAGCAGTTCTTC